What follows describes a single T cell receptor (beta chain). This clonotype was detected many times. Its antigen is currently not known. There are no base qualities to consult, and no much larger clone falls within one base. TCR beta CDR3 regions were amplified from RNA transcripts for repertoire sequencing. A first-round RT-PCR used HTBI primers with the Qiagen OneStep RT-PCR kit, followed by a second-round multiplex PCR, size selection and purification. Libraries were sequenced paired-end with 100 bp reads on an Illumina HiSeq2000. From the authors' description of their analysis: SOAPnuke was used to process the reads, removing any read that contained adapters or uncalled bases, had a mean Phred below 15, or lacked an exact match to the constant primer or identifier. COPE v1.2.5 was used to merge the high-quality paired reads. Each unique nucleotide sequence was defined as a clonotype, and clonotypes were aligned to IMGT TRB V, D and J references with MiTCR v1.1. The analysis was limited to V-J combinations with a frequency above 0.0001, which together covered just over 98% of the repertoires. For each V-J combination, a TCR clonal expansion and chaos score was defined as F50 clonal expansion divided by the chaos observed in the TCRdist matrix. Welch's t-statistics and random forest were used to narrow the features down to about a dozen V-J combinations, which were then fed into a naive Bayes classifier. The Morisita-Horn index was used to measure how similar the thyroid and blood repertoires were. TCRdb trimmed public reads at Q25 via fastp, called clones via MiXCR and kept in-frame beta chains. Rows merge per CDR3 protein into single entries with the most common DNA and genes. TCRdb's processing, not the study's, gives the V and J calls here. The sample table records 650,000 to 800,000 distinct CDR3 sequences; under 50% of these occur just once. The ten largest clones add up to 3% to 4% of the sample.

These data belong to a study of Graves' ophthalmopathy and Graves' hyperthyroidism (dated by TCRdb to about 2018). About the full investigation: Peripheral blood was collected before any treatment was given, at the time of initial diagnosis. The study used signatures of the TCR beta repertoire to tell Graves' ophthalmopathy apart from Graves' hyperthyroidism and to predict which patients would progress to ophthalmopathy. In total, approximately 130 blood samples were TCR-sequenced: 40 to 45 ophthalmopathy, under 80 hyperthyroidism and roughly 17 hyperthyroidism-to-ophthalmopathy patients. A discovery set of 100 or so patients (approximately 45 ophthalmopathy, 57 stable hyperthyroidism) was enrolled to explore V-J signatures distinguishing ophthalmopathy from hyperthyroidism. For independent validation, a separate cohort was made up of roughly 19 hyperthyroidism patients plus 17 patients who later progressed from hyperthyroidism to ophthalmopathy. In roughly six hyperthyroidism patients, the T-cell repertoires found in thyroid tissue were compared with those found in blood. After sampling, hyperthyroidism patients received methimazole starting at 30 mg daily, and ophthalmopathy patients received high-dose intravenous methylprednisolone.

Points the paper makes about the study in general: Ophthalmopathy was separated from stable hyperthyroidism by the 13-signature model with roughly 90% sensitivity and 81.08% specificity in cross-validation and with 80%/75% in the test set. Most of the expanded thyroid clonotypes with a frequency above 0.001 were also detected in blood, and it was suggested that the thyroid immune response may be reflected by blood repertoires. In validation, the model predicted ophthalmopathy progression with less than 71% sensitivity and less than 80% specificity; some twelve predicted patients were CT-confirmed with GO in a median of approximately 6.5 months. No statistical method was used to set the sample size in advance, and the investigators knew which group each participant was assigned to.

V has 3 bases trimmed and J has 0 bases trimmed; junction bases matching no gene number 7. From its cysteine to its phenylalanine, the CDR3 spans 17 amino acids. Only the CDR3 portion is preserved as DNA: 51 bases, with reading frame beginning at the first base. CDR1 and CDR2 were assigned from the germline V gene (reference sequence) as LNHNV and YYDKDF. Ophthalmopathy patients were characterized by moderately to severely active disease, a Clinical Activity Score of at least 3, a NOSPECS grade of at least 4, and a disease duration under 3 months. Anyone with other autoimmune diseases, uncontrolled infections, pregnancy or lactation was excluded from the study. Clinical symptoms, serum thyroxine, TRAb, thyroid ultrasound and orbital computed tomography were used for diagnosis. Ficoll-Paque density gradient centrifugation was used to isolate PBMCs from around 9.1 ml of fresh peripheral blood. Total RNA was extracted using Trizol reagent, and RNA quality was checked on an Agilent 2100 Bioanalyzer.

The V and J genes are TRBV15 and TRBJ1-3; TRBD1 lines up with 8 middle nucleotides. Sequenced material: peripheral blood. This clonotype was sampled from an adult man with Graves' ophthalmopathy. The CDR3 corresponds to CATSSGRDRSSGNTIYF. The DNA is TGTGCCACCAGCAGTGGCCGGGACAGGAGCTCTGGAAACACCATATATTTT.